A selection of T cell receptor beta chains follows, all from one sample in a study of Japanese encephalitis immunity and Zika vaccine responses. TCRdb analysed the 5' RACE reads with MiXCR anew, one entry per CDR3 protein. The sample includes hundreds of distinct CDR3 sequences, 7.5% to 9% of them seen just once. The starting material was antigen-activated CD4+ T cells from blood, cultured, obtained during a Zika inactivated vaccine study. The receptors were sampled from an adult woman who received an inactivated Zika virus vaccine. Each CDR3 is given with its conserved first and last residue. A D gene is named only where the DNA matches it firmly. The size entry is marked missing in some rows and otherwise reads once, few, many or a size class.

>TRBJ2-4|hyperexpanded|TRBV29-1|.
TGCAGCGTTGAAGATCAAGGGTCCAAAAACATTCAGTACTTC
CSVEDQGSKNIQYF
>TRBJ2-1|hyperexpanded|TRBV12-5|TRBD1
TGTGCTAGTGGTTGGATAAGCACAGGGGGCCCCGACAATGAGCAGTTCTTC
CASGWISTGGPDNEQFF
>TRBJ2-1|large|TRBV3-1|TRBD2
TGTGCCAGCAGCCGAGCTAGCGGGGTGTGGAGCAATGAGCAGTTCTTC
CASSRASGVWSNEQFF
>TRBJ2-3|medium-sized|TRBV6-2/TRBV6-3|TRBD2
TGTGCCACCCACAATAGCGGGGGGACAGATACGCAGTATTTT
CATHNSGGTDTQYF
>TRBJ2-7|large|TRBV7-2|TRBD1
TGTGCCAGCAGCTACCGGGACAGTATCTACGAGCAGTACTTC
CASSYRDSIYEQYF
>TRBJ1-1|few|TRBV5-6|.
TGTGCCAGCAGCTACCGCGGGGTTGGGAACACTGAAGCTTTCTTT
CASSYRGVGNTEAFF
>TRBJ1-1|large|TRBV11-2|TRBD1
TGTGCCAGCAGCTTGGCAGGGGGCAACACTGAAGCTTTCTTT
CASSLAGGNTEAFF
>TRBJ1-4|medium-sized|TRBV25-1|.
TGTGCCAGCAGTGATAGCCTGTTCAATGAAAAACTGTTTTTT
CASSDSLFNEKLFF
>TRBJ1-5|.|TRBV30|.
TGTGCCTACCGGCGGGAAGGGGGGGGTGGCAATCAGCCCCAGCATTTT
CAYRREGGGGNQPQHF
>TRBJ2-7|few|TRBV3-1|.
TGTGCCAGCAGCCCTACGGAAATCGGCTACGAGCAGTACTTC
CASSPTEIGYEQYF
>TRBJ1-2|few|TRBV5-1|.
TGCGCCAGCAGCTTGGGTTTCGCGTCCGCCGGCTACACCTTC
CASSLGFASAGYTF
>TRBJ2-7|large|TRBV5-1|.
TGCGCCAGCAGCCGGGGGTGGGGGAGCCTCTACGTGCAGTACTTC
CASSRGWGSLYVQYF
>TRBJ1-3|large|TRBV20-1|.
TGCAGTGCTAGAGGCGGGGGGTTTTTGGGAAACACCATATATTTT
CSARGGGFLGNTIYF
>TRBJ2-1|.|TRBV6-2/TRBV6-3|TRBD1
TGTGCCAGCAGTTACTCGGTAACAGGGGATGAGCAGTTCTTC
CASSYSVTGDEQFF
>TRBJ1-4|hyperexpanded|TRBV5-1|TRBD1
TGCGCCAGCAGCGAAGCGGGACAGCCTAATGAAAAACTGTTTTTT
CASSEAGQPNEKLFF
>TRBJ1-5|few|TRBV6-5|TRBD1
TGTGCCAGCAGTTATACCAGGGGGCGGGATCAGCCCCAGCATTTT
CASSYTRGRDQPQHF
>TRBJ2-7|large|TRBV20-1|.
TGCAGTGCTAGAGTGGGGGGCCGCTCCTACGAGCAGTACTTC
CSARVGGRSYEQYF
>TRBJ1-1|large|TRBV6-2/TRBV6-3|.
TGTGCCAGCAGGTCAGGGTACTTGAACACTGAAGCTTTCTTT
CASRSGYLNTEAFF
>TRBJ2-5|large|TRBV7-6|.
TGTGCCAGCAGCTTGGTTGGACAAGATGTGACCCAGTACTTC
CASSLVGQDVTQYF